These T cell receptor beta chains were read from a single sample in a study of cytomegalovirus exposure and HLA in healthy donors. Sequenced by immunoSEQ multiplex PCR; TCRdb stores in-frame clones only, minus some. In the table there are 140,000 or so clones, around 72% of which are singletons. Sequencing was carried out using PBMCs. These receptors originate from a man aged 35-49 years in good health and CMV-seronegative. Each CDR3 is given with its conserved first and last residue. Each record gives: CDR3 protein, CDR3 DNA, clone size, V gene, J gene, D gene. D genes are given only for firm matches. Expanded clones get a size class; other rows say once, few or many, or leave the size out.

cdr3_aa: CAWRTGNTGELFF
cdr3_nt: TGTGCCTGGCGGACAGGGAACACCGGGGAGCTGTTTTTT
clone_size: few
v_call: TRBV30
j_call: TRBJ2-2
d_call: TRBD1

cdr3_aa: CASSIGRKAVDEQFF
cdr3_nt: TGTGCCAGTAGTATCGGTAGGAAAGCGGTCGATGAGCAGTTCTTC
clone_size: few
v_call: TRBV19
j_call: TRBJ2-1
d_call: -

cdr3_aa: CASSTGTSGLFYNEQFF
cdr3_nt: TGTGCCAGCAGCACAGGGACTAGCGGACTATTCTACAATGAGCAGTTCTTC
clone_size: -
v_call: TRBV7-6
j_call: TRBJ2-1
d_call: TRBD2

cdr3_aa: CASSLVGTGATGELFF
cdr3_nt: TGTGCCAGCAGCTTAGTCGGGACAGGGGCCACCGGGGAGCTGTTTTTT
clone_size: -
v_call: TRBV7-2
j_call: TRBJ2-2
d_call: TRBD1

cdr3_aa: CASSLGQGITEAFF
cdr3_nt: TGTGCCAGCAGCTTAGGCCAGGGGATTACTGAAGCTTTCTTT
clone_size: few
v_call: TRBV7-6
j_call: TRBJ1-1
d_call: -

cdr3_aa: CASSSGLSPQGASPYEQYF
cdr3_nt: TGTGCCAGCAGCTCCGGGCTCTCCCCACAGGGGGCTTCCCCCTACGAGCAGTACTTC
clone_size: -
v_call: TRBV7-8
j_call: TRBJ2-7
d_call: TRBD1

cdr3_aa: CSVGTGGSAGETQYF
cdr3_nt: TGCAGCGTGGGGACAGGGGGCTCGGCCGGGGAGACCCAGTACTTC
clone_size: few
v_call: TRBV29-1
j_call: TRBJ2-5
d_call: TRBD1

cdr3_aa: CASRVGNTGELFF
cdr3_nt: TGTGCCAGCAGGGTCGGGAACACCGGGGAGCTGTTTTTT
clone_size: -
v_call: TRBV27
j_call: TRBJ2-2
d_call: -

cdr3_aa: CASSPADRGRGNTIYF
cdr3_nt: TGTGCCAGCAGCCCGGCGGACAGGGGGCGAGGGAACACCATATATTTT
clone_size: -
v_call: TRBV5-6
j_call: TRBJ1-3
d_call: TRBD1

cdr3_aa: CASSRTDSYEQYF
cdr3_nt: TGCGCCAGCAGCCGGACAGACTCCTACGAGCAGTACTTC
clone_size: few
v_call: TRBV5-1
j_call: TRBJ2-7
d_call: -

cdr3_aa: CASSPHLTGTLDTQYF
cdr3_nt: TGTGCCAGCAGCCCCCACTTGACCGGGACTTTAGATACGCAGTATTTT
clone_size: -
v_call: TRBV9
j_call: TRBJ2-3
d_call: -

cdr3_aa: CASSVADLPSPYNEQFF
cdr3_nt: TGTGCCAGCAGCGTAGCGGACTTGCCCAGCCCCTACAATGAGCAGTTCTTC
clone_size: -
v_call: TRBV9
j_call: TRBJ2-1
d_call: -

cdr3_aa: CASSPGDSAYNEQFF
cdr3_nt: TGTGCCAGCAGTCCGGGGGACAGCGCCTACAATGAGCAGTTCTTC
clone_size: -
v_call: TRBV27
j_call: TRBJ2-1
d_call: -

cdr3_aa: CASSLVGQGLEKLFF
cdr3_nt: TGCGCCAGCAGCTTGGTTGGACAGGGACTTGAAAAACTGTTTTTT
clone_size: -
v_call: TRBV5-1
j_call: TRBJ1-4
d_call: TRBD1

cdr3_aa: CASSQVIRTSGSNEQFF
cdr3_nt: TGCGCCAGCAGCCAAGTCATCCGGACTAGCGGGAGCAATGAGCAGTTCTTC
clone_size: -
v_call: TRBV4-1
j_call: TRBJ2-1
d_call: TRBD2

cdr3_aa: CASSRGTIQETQYF
cdr3_nt: TGCGCCAGCAGCCGCGGGACCATCCAAGAGACCCAGTACTTC
clone_size: -
v_call: TRBV5-1
j_call: TRBJ2-5
d_call: -